This TCR beta chain was captured by sequencing in a study of cytomegalovirus exposure and HLA in healthy donors. Remarks on this clone: Its antigen is still unknown.

PCR employed 60 Vbeta and 13 Jbeta primers. Data came from immunoSEQ multiplex PCR; TCRdb stores just in-frame clones and leaves some out. The data contain 100,000 to 150,000 clones, nearly 80% of them seen just once; the ten biggest clones take up roughly 6.1%. The study, taken as a whole, reports: Reports state that TCR beta sequences accurately predicted most subjects' HLA-A and HLA-B alleles.

This CDR3 spans 14 amino acids. Per the germline V gene, CDR1 is MNHNY and CDR2 is SVGAGI (reference sequence). Trimming left V 8 bases short and J 3 bases short, with 14 bases between. This sequence was found in a woman between 40 and 55 years old in good health and CMV-seronegative. The chain uses TRBV6-6 and TRBJ2-1; the D gene is possibly TRBD2 (5 bases). The sample was PBMCs. CDR3 DNA: TGTGCCAGCGAGCGAGGGCAGATCTACAATGAGCAGTTCTTC. Residues: CASERGQIYNEQFF.